These 16 T cell receptor beta chains came from one sample sequenced in a study of cytomegalovirus exposure and HLA in healthy donors. Primers included in the PCR were 60 Vbeta and 13 Jbeta primers. Produced via immunoSEQ multiplex PCR; TCRdb's table is partial and in-frame only. This sample has around 63,000 clones, with over 70% found just once. Sequencing used PBMCs. The receptors derive from a man in his sixties in good health and CMV-seropositive.

The rearrangement uses TRBV7-9 and TRBJ2-7; 8 bases line up with TRBD1. Germline trimming cut 5 bases from V and 0 bases from J; bases unmatched to any gene: 6. Germline CDR1 and CDR2: SEHNR and FQNEAQ (reference sequence). CDR3 size: 15 residues. The CDR3 region has the DNA TGTGCCAGCAGCGACAGACAGGGGCACTCCTACGAGCAGTACTTC. Its translation is CASSDRQGHSYEQYF.

The CDR3: CASSRRTGRNYEQYF. The CDR3 DNA reads as TGTGCCAGCAGCAGAAGGACAGGGAGGAACTACGAGCAGTACTTC. The J gene is TRBJ2-7, the V gene TRBV13; 8 bases are shared with TRBD1. The CDR3 covers 15 residues. J gave up 3 bases and V 5 bases, and 9 bases lay outside the gene matches. The V gene's germline CDR1 is PRHDT and CDR2 FYEKMQ (reference sequence). Full variable domain (outside the CDR3, taken from reference TRBV13 and TRBJ2-7): AAGVIQSPRHLIKEKRETATLKCYPIPRHDTVYWYQQGPGQDPQFLISFYEKMQSDKGSIPDRFSAQQFSDYHSELNMSSLELGDSALYFCASSRRTGRNYEQYFGPGTRLTVT.

The genes are TRBV11-3 and TRBJ2-5, with TRBD1 matching 11 bases. Germline CDR1 reads SGHNT; CDR2 reads YENEEA. Losses at the gene ends were 3 bases for V and 5 bases for J; bases not matched to a gene: 5. The CDR3 runs 15 residues. The CDR3 region has the DNA TGTGCCAGCAGCTTGGGGACAGGGGGGAAGGAGACCCAGTACTTC. Its translation: CASSLGTGGKETQYF. The complete variable domain, with remaining parts taken from reference TRBV11-3 and TRBJ2-5, reads EAGVVQSPRYKIIEKKQPVAFWCNPISGHNTLYWYLQNLGQGPELLIRYENEEAVDDSQLPKDRFSAERLKGVDSTLKIQPAELGDSAVYLCASSLGTGGKETQYFGPGTRLLVL.

This clone was recorded a few times. The chain's CDR3 is CASSPQGDLTF. The DNA of the CDR3 is TGTGCCAGCAGCCCCCAGGGGGACCTGACTTTC. The V gene is TRBV7-8, the J gene TRBJ2-6; TRBD1 matches at 7 bases. V trimming: 5 bases; J trimming: 15 bases; junction bases outside the gene matches: 4. Germline lookup yields CDR1 SGHVS and CDR2 FQNEAQ. CDR3 length: 11 amino acids.

The chain uses TRBV27 and TRBJ1-5; tentatively, D is TRBD1 (6 bases). The V end was cut by 5 bases, the J end by 6 bases, with 23 bases between. The CDR3 is 17 residues long. From germline, CDR1 is MNHEY and CDR2 SMNVEV (reference sequence). The CDR3 bases are TGTGCCAGCAGTCCCTCGGGAAAAAGGGGGTTCGGTCAGCCCCAGCATTTT. It specifies CASSPSGKRGFGQPQHF.

The chain recombines TRBV5-6 with TRBJ2-4, with 7 bases matching TRBD1. Unmatched junction bases numbered 8, after V lost 1 base and J lost 10 bases. This CDR3 spans 14 amino acids. Germline CDR1 is SGHDT and CDR2 is YYEEEE. CDR3 nucleotide sequence: TGTGCCAGCAGCTTGCTAGGGGGCTTTATTATTCAGTACTTC. This gives the protein CASSLLGGFIIQYF.

This clone was seen just once. The chain recombines TRBV11-3 with TRBJ1-3; D is possibly TRBD1 (5 bases). The germline V and J ends were trimmed by 4 bases and 3 bases, with 7 bases remaining between them. Germline CDR1 and CDR2: SGHNT and YENEEA. The CDR3 has 13 amino acids. CDR3 nucleotides: TGTGCCAGCAGCTCAGGGATTGGAAACACCATATATTTT. It specifies CASSSGIGNTIYF.

The chain has TRBV6-6 and TRBJ2-3; D uncertain. The CDR3 loop spans 14 amino acids. Trimming removed 5 bases from V and 0 bases from J, with 9 bases in between. Per germline, CDR1 MNHNY and CDR2 SVGAGI (reference sequence). CDR3 sequence: CASSVTLSTDTQYF. CDR3 bases: TGTGCCAGCAGTGTGACTCTAAGCACAGATACGCAGTATTTT.

This clone showed up just once. This chain uses TRBV6-1 with TRBJ1-5; D ambiguous. V lost 9 bases and J 5 bases, leaving 5 bases between the germline ends. CDR3 length equals 10 residues. Germline CDR1 and CDR2: MNHNS and SASEGT. CDR3 sequence reads: CARRYQPQHF. The CDR3 DNA reads TGTGCCAGACGGTATCAGCCCCAGCATTTT.

The J gene is TRBJ2-7, the V gene TRBV7-9; TRBD2 agrees at 7 bases. After removal of 0 bases from V and 7 bases from J, the junction contained 6 bases not matched to a gene. Per germline, CDR1 SEHNR and CDR2 FQNEAQ (reference sequence). The CDR3 runs 14 residues. This CDR3 reads CASSLAGGPGEQYF. The CDR3 DNA follows: TGTGCCAGCAGCTTAGCGGGAGGGCCTGGAGAGCAGTACTTC.

The gene calls are TRBV11-3 and TRBJ2-2; TRBD2 is a possible D gene (5 bases). V gave up 1 base and J gave up 4 bases, with 7 bases separating them. Germline lookup yields CDR1 SGHNT and CDR2 YENEEA. CDR3 size: 14 residues. The DNA for the CDR3 is TGTGCCAGCAGCTTAGCGGGGTTCACCGGGGAGCTGTTTTTT. Its protein product is CASSLAGFTGELFF.

The table lists this clone with a few counts. A junction end diverges from the germline sequence, so it may reflect a read error. The V gene is TRBV7-9, the J gene TRBJ1-3; 9 bases fit TRBD1. Germline V gene lookup returns CDR1 SEHNR and CDR2 FQNEAQ (reference sequence). This CDR3 comprises 17 residues. The CDR3 region has the DNA TGTTCCAGCAGCTTAGTATCTGACAGGGGGTCTGGAAACACCATATATTTT. Amino acid sequence: CSSSLVSDRGSGNTIYF. Full variable domain (remainder filled in from reference TRBV7-9 and TRBJ1-3): DTGVSQNPRHKITKRGQNVTFRCDPISEHNRLYWYRQTLGQGPEFLTYFQNEAQLEKSRLLSDRFSAERPKGSFSTLEIQRTEQGDSAMYLCSSSLVSDRGSGNTIYFGEGSWLTVV.

This clone was found once. This rearrangement joins TRBV6-5 to TRBJ2-5; TRBD1 matches at 11 bases. The CDR3 extends over 15 amino acids. Germline V CDR1 and CDR2: MNHEY, SVGAGI. Trimming cost V 9 bases and J 6 bases; bases outside gene matches: 12. CDR3 sequence reads: CASKSGTGGGKTQYF. CDR3 bases: TGTGCCAGTAAATCCGGGACAGGGGGAGGAAAGACCCAGTACTTC.

This clone was seen once. The genes are TRBV15 and TRBJ2-4, with a possible D match to TRBD2 (6 bases). Germline V gene data show CDR1 as LNHNV and CDR2 as YYDKDF (reference sequence). The CDR3 runs 20 residues. The V end was cut by 0 bases, the J end by 0 bases, with 21 bases between. The CDR3 sequence is CATSRELTSGGKIAKNIQYF. The CDR3 region has the DNA TGTGCCACCAGCAGAGAGCTAACTAGTGGGGGGAAAATAGCCAAAAACATTCAGTACTTC.

The V and J genes are TRBV6-5 and TRBJ2-7; 7 positions match TRBD1. The CDR3 spans 15 residues. V shed 4 bases and J 2 bases; nucleotides not matched to a gene: 8. Germline values: CDR1 MNHEY, CDR2 SVGAGI. This CDR3 reads CASSLGTVRTYEQYF. The CDR3 DNA reads as TGTGCCAGCAGTTTAGGGACAGTCCGAACCTACGAGCAGTACTTC.

J is TRBJ2-7 and V is TRBV6-1; TRBD1 aligns across 7 bases. The J segment lost 7 bases and the V segment lost 6 bases, leaving 9 bases of the junction unmatched. The CDR3 is 13 amino acids. The germline V gene has CDR1 MNHNS and CDR2 SASEGT. The CDR3 bases are TGTGCCAGCAGGGAGAGGGGGCGAGAAGAGCAGTACTTC. Its protein product is CASRERGREEQYF.